This entry features one T cell receptor beta chain sequence. Antigen unknown. The data derive from a study of shared clonotypes between healthy human individuals. Adults of Caucasian background living in Nashville, Tennessee made up all donors. CD4+ cells yielded CD45RA+ naive and CD45RA-negative memory subsets. Assay used: immunoSEQ multiplex PCR; TCRdb lists only in-frame clones, some missing. The sample records approximately 2.1 million clones, approximately 93% being singletons. The CDR3 has 16 residues. Germline V gene lookup returns CDR1 MNHEY and CDR2 SVGAGI. J lost 5 bases, V lost 2 bases, and 4 bases had no gene match. Study-wide results and limits: Sharing across four donors was highest in naive CD4 (about 5%) and lowest in memory CD8 (roughly 0.4%). Naive subsets generally exceeded memory subsets in estimated richness.

The clonotype was recovered from a man between 18 and 29 years old in good health. Some clones in this sample may be carry-over from other donors' samples. Sequencing used naive CD4+ T cells from PBMCs. Described subset: CD45RA+ positively selected. This chain uses TRBV6-5 with TRBJ2-2; 11 bases are a match to TRBD2. CDR3 bases: TGTGCCAGCAGTTACGTGGGACTAGCGGATACCGGGGAGCTGTTTTTT. It codes for CASSYVGLADTGELFF.